The clone carrying this TCR beta chain occurred a few times. The antigen remains undetermined. This CDR3 is built from 17 residues. Primers used in a second PCR of roughly 6 to 11 cycles were a sample-barcoded 5' primer and a J-beta primer mix. TCRdb itself ran the 5' RACE reads through MiXCR, one entry per CDR3 protein. The sample holds 700,000 to 900,000 distinct CDR3 sequences, 20% to 30% seen once. This sample was taken from a study of blood T cells in healthy people across ages. Overall study findings and caveats: The percentage of naive T cells correlated strongly with TCR beta diversity.

The data also belong to a second study, concerning T cells of mothers and their children. This second study notes: Similar thymic selection effects on TCR recombination output appear in pairs, both related and unrelated.

The chain has TRBV21-1 and TRBJ1-2; whether TRBD1, the table's D call, matches the DNA was not checked. TRBV21-1 corresponds to a pseudogene. The receptor's source is a boy under 18 in good health. Material for sequencing was blood. CDR3 nucleotides: TGTGCCAGCAGCGTCCGGGACAGGGGGCAACCTAACTATGGCTACACCTTC. Amino acid sequence: CASSVRDRGQPNYGYTF.